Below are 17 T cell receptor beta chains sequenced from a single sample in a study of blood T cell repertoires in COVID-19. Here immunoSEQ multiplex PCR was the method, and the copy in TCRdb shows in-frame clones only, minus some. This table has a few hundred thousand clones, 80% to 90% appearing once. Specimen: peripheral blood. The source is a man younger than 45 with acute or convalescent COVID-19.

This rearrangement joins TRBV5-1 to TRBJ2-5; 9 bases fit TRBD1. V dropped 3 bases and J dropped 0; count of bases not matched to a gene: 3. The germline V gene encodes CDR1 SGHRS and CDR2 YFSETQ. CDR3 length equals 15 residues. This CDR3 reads CASSWTGVDQETQYF. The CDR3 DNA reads TGCGCCAGCAGCTGGACAGGGGTGGACCAAGAGACCCAGTACTTC.

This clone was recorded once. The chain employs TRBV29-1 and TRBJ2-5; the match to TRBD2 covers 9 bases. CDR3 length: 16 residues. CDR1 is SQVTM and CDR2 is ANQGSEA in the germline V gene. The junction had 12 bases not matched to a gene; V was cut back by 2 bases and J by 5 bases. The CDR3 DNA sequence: TGCAGCGTTGAAAGGGCTAGCGGGATTGGGTGGGAGACCCAGTACTTC. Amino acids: CSVERASGIGWETQYF.

As DNA, the CDR3 is TGTGCCAGCAGTTACTTAGGGACAGGGGATTCACCCCTCCACTTT. Translating gives CASSYLGTGDSPLHF. This rearrangement joins TRBV6-2 or TRBV6-3 to TRBJ1-6, with 10 positions matching TRBD1. The J segment lost 8 bases and the V segment lost 1 base, leaving 2 bases of the junction unmatched. Germline CDR1 and CDR2: MNHEY and SVGEGT. The CDR3 has 15 amino acids.

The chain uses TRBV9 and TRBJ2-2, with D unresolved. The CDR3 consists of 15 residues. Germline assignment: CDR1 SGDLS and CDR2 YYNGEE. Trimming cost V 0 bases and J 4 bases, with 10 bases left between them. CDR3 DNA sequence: TGTGCCAGCAGCGTAGATCCTCTACCCACCGGGGAGCTGTTTTTT. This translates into CASSVDPLPTGELFF.

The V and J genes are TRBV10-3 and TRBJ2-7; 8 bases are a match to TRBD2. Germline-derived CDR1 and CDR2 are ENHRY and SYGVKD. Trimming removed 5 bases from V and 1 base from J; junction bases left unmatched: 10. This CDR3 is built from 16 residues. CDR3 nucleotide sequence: TGTGCCATCAGTTTGACTAGCGATCGGAGTTCCTACGAGCAGTACTTC. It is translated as CAISLTSDRSSYEQYF.

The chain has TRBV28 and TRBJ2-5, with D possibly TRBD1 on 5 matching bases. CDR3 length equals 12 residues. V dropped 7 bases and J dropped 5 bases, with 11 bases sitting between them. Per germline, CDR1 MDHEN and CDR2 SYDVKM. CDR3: CASKVKGETQYF. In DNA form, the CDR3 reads TGTGCCAGCAAGGTAAAGGGGGAGACCCAGTACTTC.

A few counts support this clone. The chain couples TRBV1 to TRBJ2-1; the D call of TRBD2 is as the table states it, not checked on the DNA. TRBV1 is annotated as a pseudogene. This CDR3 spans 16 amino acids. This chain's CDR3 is CTSSQDSRGSYNEQFF. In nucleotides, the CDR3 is TGCACCAGCAGCCAAGATAGTCGGGGATCCTACAATGAGCAGTTCTTC.

CDR3 region: CASKDRAGPGDTEAFF. The CDR3 bases are TGCGCCAGCAAGGACAGGGCAGGTCCCGGGGACACTGAAGCTTTCTTT. The V gene is TRBV4-1, the J gene TRBJ1-1, with 8 bases identical to TRBD1. V shed 7 bases and J 3 bases; nucleotides not matched to a gene: 13. The CDR3 is 16 residues long. Germline values: CDR1 MGHRA, CDR2 YSYEKL.

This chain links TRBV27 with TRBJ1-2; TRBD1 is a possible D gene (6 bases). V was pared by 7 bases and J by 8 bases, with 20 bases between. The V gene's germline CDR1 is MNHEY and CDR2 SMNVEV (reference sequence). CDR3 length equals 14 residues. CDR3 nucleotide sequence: TGTGCCAGCAAGGACATCAGGGGCAGTGGAGGCTACACCTTC. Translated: CASKDIRGSGGYTF.

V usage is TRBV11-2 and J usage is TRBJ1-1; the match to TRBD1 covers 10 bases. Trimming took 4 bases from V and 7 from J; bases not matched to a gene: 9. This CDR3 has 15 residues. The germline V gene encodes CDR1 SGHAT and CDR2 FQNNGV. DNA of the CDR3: TGTGCCAGCAGCTCGCCCTTAGGGACAGGGGATGAAGCTTTCTTT. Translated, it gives CASSSPLGTGDEAFF.

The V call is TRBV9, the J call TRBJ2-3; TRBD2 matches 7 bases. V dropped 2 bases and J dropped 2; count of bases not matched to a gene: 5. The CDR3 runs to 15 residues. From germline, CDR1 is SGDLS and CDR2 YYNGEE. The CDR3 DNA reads TGTGCCAGCAGCGTGGGGAGGGGAATCACAGATACGCAGTATTTT. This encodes CASSVGRGITDTQYF.

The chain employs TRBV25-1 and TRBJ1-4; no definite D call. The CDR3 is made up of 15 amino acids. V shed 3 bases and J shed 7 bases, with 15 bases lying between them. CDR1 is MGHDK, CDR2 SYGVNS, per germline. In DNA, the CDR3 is TGTGCCAGCAGTGATACGAGACATTCGGCTGAAAAACTGTTTTTT. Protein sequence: CASSDTRHSAEKLFF.

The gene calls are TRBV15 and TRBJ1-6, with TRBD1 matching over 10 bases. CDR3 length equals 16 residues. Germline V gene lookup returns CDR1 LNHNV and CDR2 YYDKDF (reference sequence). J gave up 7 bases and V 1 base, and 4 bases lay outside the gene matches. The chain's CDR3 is CATSRGRGQGNSPLHF. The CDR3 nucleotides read TGTGCCACCAGCAGAGGTCGGGGACAGGGGAATTCACCCCTCCACTTT.

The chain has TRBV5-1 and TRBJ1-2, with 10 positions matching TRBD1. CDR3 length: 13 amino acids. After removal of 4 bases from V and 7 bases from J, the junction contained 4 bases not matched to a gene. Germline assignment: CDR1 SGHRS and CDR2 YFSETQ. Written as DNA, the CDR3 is TGCGCCAGCAGCCGGGACAGGGGCAGTGGCTACACCTTC. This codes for CASSRDRGSGYTF. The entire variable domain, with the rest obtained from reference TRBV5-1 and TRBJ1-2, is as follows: KAGVTQTPRYLIKTRGQQVTLSCSPISGHRSVSWYQQTPGQGLQFLFEYFSETQRNKGNFPGRFSGRQFSNSRSEMNVSTLELGDSALYLCASSRDRGSGYTFGSGTRLTVV.

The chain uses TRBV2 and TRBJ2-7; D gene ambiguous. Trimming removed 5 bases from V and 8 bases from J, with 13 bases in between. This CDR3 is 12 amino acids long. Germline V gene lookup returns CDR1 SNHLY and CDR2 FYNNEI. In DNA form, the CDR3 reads TGTGCCAGCAGTCCATTGACTGAAAAGCAGTACTTC. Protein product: CASSPLTEKQYF.

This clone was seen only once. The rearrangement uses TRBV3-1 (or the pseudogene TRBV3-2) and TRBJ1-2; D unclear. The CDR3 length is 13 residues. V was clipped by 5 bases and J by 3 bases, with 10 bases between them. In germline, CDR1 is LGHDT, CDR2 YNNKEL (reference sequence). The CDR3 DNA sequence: TGTGCCAGCAGCTTCGGTGTGGACTATGGCTACACCTTC. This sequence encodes CASSFGVDYGYTF.

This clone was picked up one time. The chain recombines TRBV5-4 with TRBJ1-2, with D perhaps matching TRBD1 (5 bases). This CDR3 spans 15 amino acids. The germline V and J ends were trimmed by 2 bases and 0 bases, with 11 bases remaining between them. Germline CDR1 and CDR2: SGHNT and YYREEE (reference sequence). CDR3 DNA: TGTGCCAGCAGCTTCCAGGGACTGGCTAACTATGGCTACACCTTC. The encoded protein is CASSFQGLANYGYTF.